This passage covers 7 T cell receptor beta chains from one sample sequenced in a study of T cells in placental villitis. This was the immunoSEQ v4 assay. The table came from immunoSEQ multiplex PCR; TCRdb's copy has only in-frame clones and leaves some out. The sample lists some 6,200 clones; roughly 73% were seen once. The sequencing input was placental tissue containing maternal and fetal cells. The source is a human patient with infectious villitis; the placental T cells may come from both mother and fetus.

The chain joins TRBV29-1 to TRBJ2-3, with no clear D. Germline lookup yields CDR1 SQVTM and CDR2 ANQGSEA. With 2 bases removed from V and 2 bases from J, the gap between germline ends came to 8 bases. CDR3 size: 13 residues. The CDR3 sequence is CSVEWKTTDTQYF. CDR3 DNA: TGCAGCGTTGAATGGAAGACCACAGATACGCAGTATTTT.

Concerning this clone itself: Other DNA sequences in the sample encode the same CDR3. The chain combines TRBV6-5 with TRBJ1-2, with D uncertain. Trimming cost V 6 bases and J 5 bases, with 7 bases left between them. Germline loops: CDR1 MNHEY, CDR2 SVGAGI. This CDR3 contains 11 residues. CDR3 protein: CASRRDYGYTF. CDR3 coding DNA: TGTGCCAGCAGACGCGATTATGGCTACACCTTC.

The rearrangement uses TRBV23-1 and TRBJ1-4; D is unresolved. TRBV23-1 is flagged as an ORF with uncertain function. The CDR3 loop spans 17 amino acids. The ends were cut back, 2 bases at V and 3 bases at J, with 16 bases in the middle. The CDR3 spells CASSQTPFDNANEKLFF. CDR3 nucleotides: TGCGCCAGCAGTCAAACCCCCTTCGACAACGCTAATGAAAAACTGTTTTTT.

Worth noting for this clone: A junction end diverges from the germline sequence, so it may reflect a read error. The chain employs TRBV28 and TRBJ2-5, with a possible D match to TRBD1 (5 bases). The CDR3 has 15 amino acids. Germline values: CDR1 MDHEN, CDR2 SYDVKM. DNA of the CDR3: TGTGCCAGCAGTTCGTCCGGCGAAGGGGAAGAGACTCAGTACTTC. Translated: CASSSSGEGEETQYF.

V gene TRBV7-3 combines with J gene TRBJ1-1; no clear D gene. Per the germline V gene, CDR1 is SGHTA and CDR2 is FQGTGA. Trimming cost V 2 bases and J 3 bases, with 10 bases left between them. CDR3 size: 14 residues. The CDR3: CASSLEPGDTEAFF. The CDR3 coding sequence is TGTGCCAGCAGCTTAGAGCCGGGAGACACTGAAGCTTTCTTT.

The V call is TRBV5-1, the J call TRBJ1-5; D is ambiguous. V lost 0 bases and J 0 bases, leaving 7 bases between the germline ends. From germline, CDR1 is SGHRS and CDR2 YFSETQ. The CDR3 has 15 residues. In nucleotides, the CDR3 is TGCGCCAGCAGCTTGGGCCCCAGTAGCAATCAGCCCCAGCATTTT. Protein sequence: CASSLGPSSNQPQHF.

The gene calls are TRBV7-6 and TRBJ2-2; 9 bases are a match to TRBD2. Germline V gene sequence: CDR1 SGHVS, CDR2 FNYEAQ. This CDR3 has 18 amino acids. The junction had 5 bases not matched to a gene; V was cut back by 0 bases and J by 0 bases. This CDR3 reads CASSLAWKRGANTGELFF. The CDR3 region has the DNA TGTGCCAGCAGCTTAGCGTGGAAGCGGGGGGCGAACACCGGGGAGCTGTTTTTT.